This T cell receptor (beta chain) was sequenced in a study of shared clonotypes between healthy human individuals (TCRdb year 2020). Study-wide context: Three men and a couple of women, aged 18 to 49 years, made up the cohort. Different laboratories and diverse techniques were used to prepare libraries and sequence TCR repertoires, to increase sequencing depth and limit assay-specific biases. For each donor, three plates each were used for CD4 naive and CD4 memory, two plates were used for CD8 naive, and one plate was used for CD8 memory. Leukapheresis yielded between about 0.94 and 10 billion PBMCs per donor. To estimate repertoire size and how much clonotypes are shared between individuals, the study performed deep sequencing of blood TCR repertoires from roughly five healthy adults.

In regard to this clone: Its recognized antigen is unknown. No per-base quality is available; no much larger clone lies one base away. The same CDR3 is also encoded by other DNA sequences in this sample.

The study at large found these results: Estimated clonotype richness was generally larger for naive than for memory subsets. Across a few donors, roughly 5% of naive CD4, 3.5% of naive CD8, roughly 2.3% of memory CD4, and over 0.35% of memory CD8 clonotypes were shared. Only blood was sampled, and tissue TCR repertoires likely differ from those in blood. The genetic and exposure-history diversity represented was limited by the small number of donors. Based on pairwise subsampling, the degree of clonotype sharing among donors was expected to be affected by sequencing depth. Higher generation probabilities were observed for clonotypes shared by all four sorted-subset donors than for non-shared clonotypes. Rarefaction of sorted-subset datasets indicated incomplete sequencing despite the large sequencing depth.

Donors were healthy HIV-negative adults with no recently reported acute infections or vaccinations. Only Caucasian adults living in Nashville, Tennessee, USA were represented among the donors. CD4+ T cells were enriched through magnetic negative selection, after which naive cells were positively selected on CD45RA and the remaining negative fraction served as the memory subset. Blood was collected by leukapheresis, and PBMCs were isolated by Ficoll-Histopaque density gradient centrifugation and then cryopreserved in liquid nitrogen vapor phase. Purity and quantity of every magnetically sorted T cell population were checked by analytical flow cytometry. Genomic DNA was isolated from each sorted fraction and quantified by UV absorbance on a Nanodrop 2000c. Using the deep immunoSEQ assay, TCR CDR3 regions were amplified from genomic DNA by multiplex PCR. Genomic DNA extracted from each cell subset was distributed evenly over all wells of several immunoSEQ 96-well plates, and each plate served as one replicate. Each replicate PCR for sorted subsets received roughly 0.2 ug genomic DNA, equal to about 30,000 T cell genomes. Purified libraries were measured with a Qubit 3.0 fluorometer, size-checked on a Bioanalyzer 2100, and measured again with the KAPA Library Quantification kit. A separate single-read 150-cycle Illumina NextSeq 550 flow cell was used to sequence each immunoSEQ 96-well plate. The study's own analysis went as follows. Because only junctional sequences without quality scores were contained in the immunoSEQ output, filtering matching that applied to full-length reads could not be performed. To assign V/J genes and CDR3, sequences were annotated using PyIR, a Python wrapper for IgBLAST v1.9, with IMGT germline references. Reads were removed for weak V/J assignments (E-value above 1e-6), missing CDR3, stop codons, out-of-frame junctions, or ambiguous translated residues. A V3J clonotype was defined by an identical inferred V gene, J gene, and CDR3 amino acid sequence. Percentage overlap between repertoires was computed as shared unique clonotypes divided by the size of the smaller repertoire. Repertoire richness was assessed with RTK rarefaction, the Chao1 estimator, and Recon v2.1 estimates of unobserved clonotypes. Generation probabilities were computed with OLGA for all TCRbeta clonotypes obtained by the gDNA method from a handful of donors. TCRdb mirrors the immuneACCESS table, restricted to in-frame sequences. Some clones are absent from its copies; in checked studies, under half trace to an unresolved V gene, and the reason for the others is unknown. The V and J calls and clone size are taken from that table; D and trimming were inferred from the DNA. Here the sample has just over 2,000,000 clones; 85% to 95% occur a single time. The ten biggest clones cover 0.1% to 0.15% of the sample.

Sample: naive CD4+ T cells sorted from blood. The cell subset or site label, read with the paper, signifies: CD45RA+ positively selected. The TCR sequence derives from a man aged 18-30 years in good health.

The DNA sequence follows: TGTGCCAGCAGTGGGGGTGGGTCCTACAATGAGCAGTTCTTC. This encodes CASSGGGSYNEQFF. The chain uses TRBV28 and TRBJ2-1; the D element could tentatively be TRBD1 or TRBD2, as 5 bases agree for each. For CDR1 and CDR2, the germline V gene lists MDHEN and SYDVKM. V loses 5 bases of germline sequence and J loses 1 base, and the interval between the two ends is 9 bases. The CDR3 holds 14 amino acids from the cysteine to the phenylalanine. Only the CDR3 region is kept as DNA, spanning 42 bases read in frame from base 1.